One TCR beta chain is described in this entry. Its specificity is unknown. Second doses were pooled across both intervals (about 4 or about 12 weeks). Assay: immunoSEQ multiplex PCR; the TCRdb copy retains only in-frame clones and omits some. The repertoire holds about 120,000 clones, with just over 90% as singletons. This entry is derived from a study of T cell responses to AZD1222 COVID-19 vaccine. Overall study results and limits: Clonal diversity may have been underestimated in mostly white British donors. Spike regions recognized by vaccine-associated CD4 TCRs spanned the protein, led by 160-218 and 743-854.

Trimming removed 4 bases at V and 13 bases at J, with 23 bases between. In germline, CDR1 is SGHDT, CDR2 YYEEEE. The CDR3 is 15 amino acids. The source of this sequence is an adult who received the AZD1222 COVID-19 vaccine. The sample in question was peripheral blood, obtained 28 days after the second AZD1222 dose. The rearrangement joins TRBV5-6 to TRBJ2-2; D is perhaps TRBD1 or TRBD2 (5 bases each). CDR3 protein: CASSPTWGSRETLFF. The CDR3 region has the DNA TGTGCCAGCAGCCCAACCTGGGGCTCGAGGGAGACGCTGTTTTTT. The variable domain in full, with the rest retrieved from reference TRBV5-6 and TRBJ2-2, is DAGVTQSPTHLIKTRGQQVTLRCSPKSGHDTVSWYQQALGQGPQFIFQYYEEEERQRGNFPDRFSGHQFPNYSSELNVNALLLGDSALYLCASSPTWGSRETLFFGEGSRLTVL.